The T cell receptor beta chain described here comes from a study of blood T cell repertoires in COVID-19. Profiling relied on immunoSEQ multiplex PCR, and the TCRdb table lists in-frame clones only, not all of them. The sample gives around 170,000 clones, about 88% of which show up once; roughly 2.9% is in the top ten. CDR1 and CDR2 (germline): MNHEY, SVGAGI. The V and J ends lost 6 bases and 1 base, in that order; junction bases with no gene match: 7. There are 15 residues in the CDR3. The chain employs TRBV6-5 and TRBJ1-2; 8 bases match TRBD1. Sequencing used peripheral blood. The sequence was obtained from a woman aged 25 to 39 with active or convalescent COVID-19. This chain's CDR3 is CASSRQGKVNYGYTF. For the CDR3, the DNA is TGTGCCAGCAGCAGACAGGGGAAGGTTAACTATGGCTACACCTTC.